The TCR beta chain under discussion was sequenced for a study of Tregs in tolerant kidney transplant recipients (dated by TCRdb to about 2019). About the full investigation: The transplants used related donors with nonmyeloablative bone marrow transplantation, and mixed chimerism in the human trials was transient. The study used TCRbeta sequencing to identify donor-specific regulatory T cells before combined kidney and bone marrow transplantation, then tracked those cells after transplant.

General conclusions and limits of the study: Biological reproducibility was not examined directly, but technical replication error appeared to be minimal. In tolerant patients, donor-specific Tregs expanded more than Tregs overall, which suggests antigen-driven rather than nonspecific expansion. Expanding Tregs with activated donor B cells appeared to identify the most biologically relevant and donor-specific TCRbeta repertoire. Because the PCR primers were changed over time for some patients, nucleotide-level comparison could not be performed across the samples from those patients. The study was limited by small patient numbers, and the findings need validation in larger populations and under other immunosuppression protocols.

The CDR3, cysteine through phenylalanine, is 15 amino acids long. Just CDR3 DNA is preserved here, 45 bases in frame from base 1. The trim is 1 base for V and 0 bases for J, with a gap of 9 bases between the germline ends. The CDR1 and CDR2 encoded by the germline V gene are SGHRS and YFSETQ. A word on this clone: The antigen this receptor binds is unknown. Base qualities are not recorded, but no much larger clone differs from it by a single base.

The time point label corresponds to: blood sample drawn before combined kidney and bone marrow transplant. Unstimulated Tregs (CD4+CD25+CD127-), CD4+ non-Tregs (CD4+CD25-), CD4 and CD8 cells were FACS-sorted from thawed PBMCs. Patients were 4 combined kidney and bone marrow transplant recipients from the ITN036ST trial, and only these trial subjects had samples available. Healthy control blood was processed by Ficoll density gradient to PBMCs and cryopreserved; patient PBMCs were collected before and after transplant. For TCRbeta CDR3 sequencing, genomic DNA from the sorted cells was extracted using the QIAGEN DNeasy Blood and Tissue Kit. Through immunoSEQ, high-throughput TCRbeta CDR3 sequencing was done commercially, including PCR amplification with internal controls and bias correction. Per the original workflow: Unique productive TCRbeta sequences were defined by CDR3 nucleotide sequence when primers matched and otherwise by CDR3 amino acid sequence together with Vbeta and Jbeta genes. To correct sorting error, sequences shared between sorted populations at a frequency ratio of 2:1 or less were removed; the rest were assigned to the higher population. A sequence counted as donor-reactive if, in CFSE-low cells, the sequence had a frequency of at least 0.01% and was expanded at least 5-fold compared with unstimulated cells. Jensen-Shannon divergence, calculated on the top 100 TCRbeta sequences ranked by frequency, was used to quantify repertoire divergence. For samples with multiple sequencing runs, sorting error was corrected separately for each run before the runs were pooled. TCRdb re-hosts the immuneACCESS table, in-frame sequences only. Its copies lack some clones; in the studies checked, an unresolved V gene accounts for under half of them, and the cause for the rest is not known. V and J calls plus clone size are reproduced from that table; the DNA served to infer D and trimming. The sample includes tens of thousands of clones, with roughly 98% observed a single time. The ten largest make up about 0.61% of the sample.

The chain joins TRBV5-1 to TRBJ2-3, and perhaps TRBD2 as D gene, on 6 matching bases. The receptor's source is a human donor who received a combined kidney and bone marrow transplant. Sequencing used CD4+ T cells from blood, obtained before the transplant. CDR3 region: CASSLRGLSTDTQYF. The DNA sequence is TGCGCCAGCAGCTTGCGGGGGTTAAGCACAGATACGCAGTATTTT.